Detailed here is one TCR beta chain. Antigen specificity is unknown. Trimming stripped 3 bases from V and 7 bases from J, with 21 bases between. The germline CDR1 and CDR2 sequences are GTSNPN and SVGIG (reference sequence). CDR3 length: 15 amino acids. This specimen comes from a study of STAT3 mutations in large granular lymphocyte leukemia. Findings and limits, study-wide: Every T-LGLL patient had at least one immunodominant TCRbeta clonotype. In about 30% of the 18 patients, new TCR clonotypes emerged after therapy. Clonal expansion was inferred from samples taken at other timepoints.

TCRdb's table, derived via immunoSEQ multiplex PCR, lists solely in-frame clones and lacks some. The sample holds approximately 12,000 clones; more than 90% are singletons and the top ten take approximately 35%. The clonotype was recovered from a man aged 35 to 55 with T-cell large granular lymphocyte leukemia. Some clones in this sample may be carry-over from other donors' samples. The chain uses TRBV30 and TRBJ1-2, with D possibly matching TRBD1 (5 bases). The sample taken for sequencing was peripheral blood mononuclear cells. In DNA form, the CDR3 reads TGTGCCTGGAGGGCGTTAGGGGAGATGGTAGTTGGCTACACCTTC. Translated: CAWRALGEMVVGYTF.